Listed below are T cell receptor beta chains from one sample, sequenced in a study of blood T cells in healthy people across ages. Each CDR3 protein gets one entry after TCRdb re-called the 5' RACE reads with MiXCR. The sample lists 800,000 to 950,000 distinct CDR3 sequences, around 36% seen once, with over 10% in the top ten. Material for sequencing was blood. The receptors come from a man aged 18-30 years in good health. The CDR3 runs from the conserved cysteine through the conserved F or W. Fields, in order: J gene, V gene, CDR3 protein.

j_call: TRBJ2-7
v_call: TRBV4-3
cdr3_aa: CASSQERVAAYEQYF

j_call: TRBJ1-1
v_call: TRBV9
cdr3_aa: CASSVEAGSNTEAFF

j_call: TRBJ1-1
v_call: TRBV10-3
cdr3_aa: CAISGTGSGNTEAFF

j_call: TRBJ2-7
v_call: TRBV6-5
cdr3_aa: CASTRERGSAYEQYF

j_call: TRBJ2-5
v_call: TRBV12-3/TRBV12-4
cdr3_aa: CASGAPVLRETQYF

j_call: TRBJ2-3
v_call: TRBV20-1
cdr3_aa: CSARGTIPSTDTQYF

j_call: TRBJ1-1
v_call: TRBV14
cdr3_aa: CASSQGADRGRLNTEAFF

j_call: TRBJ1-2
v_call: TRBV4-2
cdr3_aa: CASSQVSGVGGYTF

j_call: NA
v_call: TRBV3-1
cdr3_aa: CASSQVPESYEQYF

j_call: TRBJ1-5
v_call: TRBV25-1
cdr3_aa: CASSEQASNQPQHF

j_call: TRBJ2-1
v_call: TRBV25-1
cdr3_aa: CASRRGINEQFF

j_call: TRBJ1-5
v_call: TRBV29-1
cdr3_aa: CSVEDLTGQDYQPQHF

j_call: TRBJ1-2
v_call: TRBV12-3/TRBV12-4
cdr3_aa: CASSSTTGANYGYTF

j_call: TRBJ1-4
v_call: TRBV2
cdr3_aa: CASSDPATNEKLFF

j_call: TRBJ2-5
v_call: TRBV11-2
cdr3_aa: CASSLIFSGTEETQYF

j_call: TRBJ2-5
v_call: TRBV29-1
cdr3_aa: CSGTRAEETQYF

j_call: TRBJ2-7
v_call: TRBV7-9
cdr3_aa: CASSPGTGAHNEQYF

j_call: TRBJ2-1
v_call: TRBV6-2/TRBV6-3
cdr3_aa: CASSSLTGTGGTNEQFF

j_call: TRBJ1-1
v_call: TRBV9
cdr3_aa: CASSVGWANTEAFF

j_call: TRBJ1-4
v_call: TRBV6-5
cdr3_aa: CASSYSGGKGEKLFF

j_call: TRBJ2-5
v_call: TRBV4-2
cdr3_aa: CASSQEGGTQYF

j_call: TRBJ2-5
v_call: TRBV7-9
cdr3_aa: CASSPLVTPLQYF

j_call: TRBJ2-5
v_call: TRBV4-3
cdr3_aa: CASSQDLGLETQYF

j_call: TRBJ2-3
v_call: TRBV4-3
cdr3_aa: CASSQDVLASGDTQYF

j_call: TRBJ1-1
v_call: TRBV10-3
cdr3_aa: CAIGQTNTEAFF

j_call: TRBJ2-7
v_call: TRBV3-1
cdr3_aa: CASSQDRTHYEQYF

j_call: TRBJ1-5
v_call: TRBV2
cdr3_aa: CASSPGQGATEPQHF

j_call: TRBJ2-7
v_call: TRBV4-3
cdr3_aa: CASSQDLLNEQYF

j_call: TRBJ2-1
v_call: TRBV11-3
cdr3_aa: CASGTGTRKFF

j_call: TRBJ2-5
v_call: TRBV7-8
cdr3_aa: CASSRGRAQETQYF